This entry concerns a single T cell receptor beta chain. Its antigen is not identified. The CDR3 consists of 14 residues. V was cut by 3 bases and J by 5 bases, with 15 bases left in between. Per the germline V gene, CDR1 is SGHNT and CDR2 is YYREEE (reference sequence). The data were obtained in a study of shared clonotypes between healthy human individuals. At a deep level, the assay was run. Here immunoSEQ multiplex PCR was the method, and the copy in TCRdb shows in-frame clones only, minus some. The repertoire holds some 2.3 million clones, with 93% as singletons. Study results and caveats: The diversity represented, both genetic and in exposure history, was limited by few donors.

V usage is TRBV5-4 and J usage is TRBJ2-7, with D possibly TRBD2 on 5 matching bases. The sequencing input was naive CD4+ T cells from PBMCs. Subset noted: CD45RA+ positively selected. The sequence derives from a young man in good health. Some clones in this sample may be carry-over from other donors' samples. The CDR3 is CASSSPSRVNEQYF. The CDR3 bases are TGTGCCAGCAGCTCCCCTTCGAGGGTGAACGAGCAGTACTTC.